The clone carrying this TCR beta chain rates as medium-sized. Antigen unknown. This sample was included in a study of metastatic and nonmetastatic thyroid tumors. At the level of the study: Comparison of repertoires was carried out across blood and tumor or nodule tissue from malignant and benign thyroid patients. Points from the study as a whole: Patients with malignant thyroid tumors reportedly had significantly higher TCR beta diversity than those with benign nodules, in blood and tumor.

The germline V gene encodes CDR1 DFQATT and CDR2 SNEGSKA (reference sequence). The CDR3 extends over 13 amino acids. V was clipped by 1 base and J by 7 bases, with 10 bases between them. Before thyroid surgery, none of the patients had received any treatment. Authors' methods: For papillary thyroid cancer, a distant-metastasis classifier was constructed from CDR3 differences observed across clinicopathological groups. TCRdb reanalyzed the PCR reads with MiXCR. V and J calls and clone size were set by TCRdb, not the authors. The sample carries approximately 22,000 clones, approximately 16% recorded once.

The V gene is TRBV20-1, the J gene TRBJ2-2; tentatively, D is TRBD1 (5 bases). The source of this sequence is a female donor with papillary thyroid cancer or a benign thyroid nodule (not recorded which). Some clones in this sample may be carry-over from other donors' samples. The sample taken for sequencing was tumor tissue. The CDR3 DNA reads TGCAGTGCTAGAGGGGGCATGAGCGGGGAGCTGTTTTTT. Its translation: CSARGGMSGELFF.